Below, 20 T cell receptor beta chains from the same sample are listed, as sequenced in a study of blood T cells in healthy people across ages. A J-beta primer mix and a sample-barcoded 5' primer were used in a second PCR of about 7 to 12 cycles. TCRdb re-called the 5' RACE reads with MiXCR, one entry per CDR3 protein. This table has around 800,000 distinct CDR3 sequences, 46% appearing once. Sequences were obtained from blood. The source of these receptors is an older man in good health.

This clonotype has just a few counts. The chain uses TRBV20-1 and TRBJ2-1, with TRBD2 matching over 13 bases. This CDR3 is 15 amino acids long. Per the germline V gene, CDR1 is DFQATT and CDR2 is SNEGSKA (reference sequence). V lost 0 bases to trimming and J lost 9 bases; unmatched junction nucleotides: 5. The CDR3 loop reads CSARDATSGRIEQFF. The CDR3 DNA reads TGCAGTGCTAGAGACGCGACTAGCGGGAGGATTGAGCAGTTCTTC.

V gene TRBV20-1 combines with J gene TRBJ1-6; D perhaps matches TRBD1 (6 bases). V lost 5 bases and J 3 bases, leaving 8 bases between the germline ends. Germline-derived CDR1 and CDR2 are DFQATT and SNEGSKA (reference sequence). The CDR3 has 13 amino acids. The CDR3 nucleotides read TGCAGTGCTGGACAGAACTATAATTCACCCCTCCACTTT. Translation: CSAGQNYNSPLHF.

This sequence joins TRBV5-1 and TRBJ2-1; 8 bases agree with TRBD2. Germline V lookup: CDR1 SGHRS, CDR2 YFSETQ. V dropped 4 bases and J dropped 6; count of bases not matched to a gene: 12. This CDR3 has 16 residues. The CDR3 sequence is CASSRLASGLGNEQFF. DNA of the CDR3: TGCGCCAGCAGCAGACTAGCGTCGGGGCTGGGCAATGAGCAGTTCTTC. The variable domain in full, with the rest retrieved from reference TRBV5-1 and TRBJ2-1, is KAGVTQTPRYLIKTRGQQVTLSCSPISGHRSVSWYQQTPGQGLQFLFEYFSETQRNKGNFPGRFSGRQFSNSRSEMNVSTLELGDSALYLCASSRLASGLGNEQFFGPGTRLTVL.

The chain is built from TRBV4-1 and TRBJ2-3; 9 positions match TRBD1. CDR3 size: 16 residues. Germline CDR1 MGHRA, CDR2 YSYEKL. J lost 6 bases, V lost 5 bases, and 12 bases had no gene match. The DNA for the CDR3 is TGCGCCAGCAGCTTCGGACAGGGGTTCGACAGGGATACGCAGTATTTT. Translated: CASSFGQGFDRDTQYF.

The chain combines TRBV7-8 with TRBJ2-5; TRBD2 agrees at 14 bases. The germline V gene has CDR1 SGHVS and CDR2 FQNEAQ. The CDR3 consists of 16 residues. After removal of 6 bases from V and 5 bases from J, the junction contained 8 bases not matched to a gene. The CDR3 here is CASSSGTSGRQETQYF. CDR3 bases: TGTGCCAGCAGTTCCGGGACTAGCGGGAGACAGGAGACCCAGTACTTC.

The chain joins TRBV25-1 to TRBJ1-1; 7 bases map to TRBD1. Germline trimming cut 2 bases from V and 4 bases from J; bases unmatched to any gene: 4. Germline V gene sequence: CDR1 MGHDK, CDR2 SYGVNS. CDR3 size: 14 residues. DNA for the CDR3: TGTGCCAGCAGTGAAGACCACAGGGGCACTGAAGCTTTCTTT. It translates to CASSEDHRGTEAFF.

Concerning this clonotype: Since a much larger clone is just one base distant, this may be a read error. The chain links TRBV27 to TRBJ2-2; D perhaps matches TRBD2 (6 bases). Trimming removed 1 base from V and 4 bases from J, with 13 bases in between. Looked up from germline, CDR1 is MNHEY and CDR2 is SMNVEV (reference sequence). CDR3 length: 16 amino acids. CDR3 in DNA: TGTGCCAGCAGTTTATTTGCGGGGATGGGCACCGGGGAGCTGTTTTTT. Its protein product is CASSLFAGMGTGELFF.

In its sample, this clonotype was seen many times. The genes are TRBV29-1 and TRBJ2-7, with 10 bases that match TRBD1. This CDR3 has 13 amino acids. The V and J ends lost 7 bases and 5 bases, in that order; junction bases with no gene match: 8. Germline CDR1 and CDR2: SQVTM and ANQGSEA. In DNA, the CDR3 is TGCAGCGCCAAGGGGACAGGGGACCACGAGCAGTACTTC. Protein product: CSAKGTGDHEQYF.

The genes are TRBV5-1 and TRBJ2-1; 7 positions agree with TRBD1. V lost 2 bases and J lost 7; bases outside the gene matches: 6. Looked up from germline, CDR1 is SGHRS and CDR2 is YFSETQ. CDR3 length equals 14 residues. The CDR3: CASSLTGVRNEQFF. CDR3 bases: TGCGCCAGCAGCTTAACAGGGGTTAGGAATGAGCAGTTCTTC.

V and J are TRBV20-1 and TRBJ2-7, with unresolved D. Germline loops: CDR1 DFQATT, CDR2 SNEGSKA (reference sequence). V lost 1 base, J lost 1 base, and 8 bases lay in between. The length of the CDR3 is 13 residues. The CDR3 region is CSARGHSSYEQYF. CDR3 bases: TGCAGTGCTAGAGGGCACAGTTCCTACGAGCAGTACTTC.

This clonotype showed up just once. This chain's CDR3 is CATMDRGRDNEQFF. The CDR3 DNA is TGTGCCACCATGGACAGGGGGCGGGACAATGAGCAGTTCTTC. The V and J genes are TRBV12-3 or TRBV12-4 and TRBJ2-1, with 11 bases that match TRBD1. Trimming cost V 10 bases and J 5 bases; bases outside gene matches: 7. CDR3 length equals 14 residues.

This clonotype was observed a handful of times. CDR3 sequence (DNA): TGCAGCGTAGCAGGGGGCTTTGGGAACACTGAAGCTTTCTTT. This sequence encodes CSVAGGFGNTEAFF. This chain uses TRBV29-1 with TRBJ1-1, with 8 bases aligning to TRBD1. The CDR3 sequence is 14 residues long. The V gene end was trimmed by 6 bases and the J gene end by 1 base; junction bases not matched to a gene: 7. The germline V gene encodes CDR1 SQVTM and CDR2 ANQGSEA.

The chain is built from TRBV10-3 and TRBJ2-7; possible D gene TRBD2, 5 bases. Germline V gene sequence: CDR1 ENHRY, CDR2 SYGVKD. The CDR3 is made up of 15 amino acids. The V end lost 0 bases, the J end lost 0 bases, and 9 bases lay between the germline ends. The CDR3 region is CAISESSGYSYEQYF. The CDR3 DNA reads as TGTGCCATCAGTGAGTCAAGCGGTTACTCCTACGAGCAGTACTTC.

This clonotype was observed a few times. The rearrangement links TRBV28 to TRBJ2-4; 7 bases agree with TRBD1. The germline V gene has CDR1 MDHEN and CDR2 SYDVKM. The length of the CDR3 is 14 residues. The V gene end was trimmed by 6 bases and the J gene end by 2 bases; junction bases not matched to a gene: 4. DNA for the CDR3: TGTGCCAGCAGCTGGGACAGTACCAAAAACATTCAGTACTTC. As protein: CASSWDSTKNIQYF.

DNA of the CDR3: TGTGCCAGCAGTTTAATGGGATTGGGGTATAGCAATCAGCCCCAGCATTTT. This codes for CASSLMGLGYSNQPQHF. V is TRBV12-3 or TRBV12-4 and J is TRBJ1-5, with no clear D. Trimming removed 2 bases from V and 0 bases from J, with 14 bases in between. This CDR3 spans 17 amino acids.

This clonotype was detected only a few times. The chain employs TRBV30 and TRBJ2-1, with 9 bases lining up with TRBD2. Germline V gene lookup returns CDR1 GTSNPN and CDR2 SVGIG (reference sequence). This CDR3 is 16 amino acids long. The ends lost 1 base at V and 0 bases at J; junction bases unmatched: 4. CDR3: CAWSGLAGSSYNEQFF. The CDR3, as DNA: TGTGCCTGGAGTGGTCTAGCGGGAAGCTCCTACAATGAGCAGTTCTTC.

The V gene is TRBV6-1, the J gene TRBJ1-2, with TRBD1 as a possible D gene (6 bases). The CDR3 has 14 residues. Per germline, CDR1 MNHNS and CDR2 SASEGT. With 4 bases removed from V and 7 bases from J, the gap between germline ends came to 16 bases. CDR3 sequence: CASSGQAGTSGYTF. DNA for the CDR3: TGTGCCAGCAGTGGACAAGCCGGGACATCTGGCTACACCTTC.

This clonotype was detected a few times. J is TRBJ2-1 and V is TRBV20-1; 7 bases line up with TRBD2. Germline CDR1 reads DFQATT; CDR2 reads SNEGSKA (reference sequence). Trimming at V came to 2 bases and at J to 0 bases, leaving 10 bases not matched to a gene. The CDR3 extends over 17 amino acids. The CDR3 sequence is CSARLTLAGGSYNEQFF. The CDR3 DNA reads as TGCAGTGCTAGACTGACCTTAGCGGGTGGCTCCTACAATGAGCAGTTCTTC.

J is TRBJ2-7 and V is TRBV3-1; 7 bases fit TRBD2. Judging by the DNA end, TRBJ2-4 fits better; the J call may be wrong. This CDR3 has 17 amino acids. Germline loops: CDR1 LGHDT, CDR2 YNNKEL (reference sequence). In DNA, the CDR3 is TGTGCCAGCAGCCAAGCCCCTGCGGGAGCCGTCAGAAACATTCAGTACTTC. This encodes CASSQAPAGAVRNIQYF.

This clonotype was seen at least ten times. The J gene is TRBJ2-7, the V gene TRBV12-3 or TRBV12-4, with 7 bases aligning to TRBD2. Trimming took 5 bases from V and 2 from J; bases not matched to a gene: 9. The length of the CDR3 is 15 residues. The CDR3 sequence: CASSRFLADPYEQYF. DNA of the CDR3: TGTGCCAGCAGTCGATTCCTAGCGGACCCCTACGAGCAGTACTTC.